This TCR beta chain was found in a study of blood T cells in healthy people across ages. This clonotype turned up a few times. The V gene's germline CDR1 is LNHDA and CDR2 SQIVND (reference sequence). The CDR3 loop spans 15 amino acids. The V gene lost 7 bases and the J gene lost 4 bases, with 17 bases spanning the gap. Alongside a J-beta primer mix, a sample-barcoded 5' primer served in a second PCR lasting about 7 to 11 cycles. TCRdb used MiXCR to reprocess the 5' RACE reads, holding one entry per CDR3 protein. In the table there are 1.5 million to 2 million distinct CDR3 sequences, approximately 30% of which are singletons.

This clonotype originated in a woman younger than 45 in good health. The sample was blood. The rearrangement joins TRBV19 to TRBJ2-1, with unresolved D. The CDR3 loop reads CASNPLGSRYNEQFF. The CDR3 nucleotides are TGTGCCAGTAATCCGCTGGGAAGTAGATACAATGAGCAGTTCTTC.